The 22 T cell receptor beta chains given below trace back to one sample, sequenced in a study of OX40 agonist ivuxolimab in advanced cancers. TCRdb's copy holds only in-frame clones and misses some; the assay was immunoSEQ multiplex PCR. The sample lists tens of thousands of clones, over 80% occurring once. Sequenced here: CD4+ or CD8+ T cells sorted from blood, sampled in a trial of the OX40 agonist ivuxolimab. Every receptor here comes from an adult with an advanced solid tumor such as melanoma, head and neck, liver or kidney cancer.

J is TRBJ2-5 and V is TRBV7-3, with D possibly being TRBD1 or TRBD2 (5 bases each). Per germline, CDR1 SGHTA and CDR2 FQGTGA. This CDR3 comprises 15 residues. Trimming took 2 bases from V and 4 from J, leaving 14 bases between them. The CDR3 region is CASSLSVRDGETQYF. CDR3 coding DNA: TGTGCCAGCAGCTTATCAGTCCGGGACGGAGAGACCCAGTACTTC.

The rearrangement joins TRBV27 to TRBJ2-7; 8 bases map to TRBD2. CDR3 length equals 17 residues. J gave up 4 bases and V 4 bases, and 15 bases lay outside the gene matches. Germline V gene lookup returns CDR1 MNHEY and CDR2 SMNVEV (reference sequence). CDR3 sequence (DNA): TGTGCCAGCAGTTCCCGGGGGGGGGCCAGGGTTGGGTACGAGCAGTACTTC. It translates to CASSSRGGARVGYEQYF.

This chain uses TRBV11-2 with TRBJ1-4; D remains ambiguous. The germline V gene encodes CDR1 SGHAT and CDR2 FQNNGV. V lost 5 bases to trimming and J lost 7 bases, with 8 bases between them. The CDR3 spans 12 residues. This CDR3 reads CASSLLGEKLFF. CDR3 nucleotides: TGTGCCAGCAGCCTTTTAGGTGAAAAACTGTTTTTT.

The sample holds one count of this clone. CDR3 sequence reads: CASSIGNWGQETQYF. DNA for the CDR3: TGTGCCAGTAGTATCGGAAACTGGGGACAAGAGACCCAGTACTTC. The chain has TRBV19 and TRBJ2-5; D remains unclear. V was trimmed by 3 bases and J by 2 bases, leaving 13 bases between them. CDR1 and CDR2 (germline): LNHDA, SQIVND (reference sequence). This CDR3 has 15 amino acids.

The chain recombines TRBV19 with TRBJ2-5; D uncertain. The DNA end is a closer match to TRBJ2-7, so the J assignment may be wrong. CDR3 size: 15 residues. Germline lookup yields CDR1 LNHDA and CDR2 SQIVND (reference sequence). Here the CDR3 DNA reads TGTGCCAGTAGTCCACAACGCCAGCCATCCTACGAGCAGTACTTC. Protein sequence: CASSPQRQPSYEQYF.

The V gene is TRBV19, the J gene TRBJ2-7; 9 bases line up with TRBD1. Germline V CDR1 and CDR2: LNHDA, SQIVND (reference sequence). J gave up 6 bases and V 6 bases, and 6 bases lay outside the gene matches. The CDR3 is 13 residues long. CDR3 region: CASSTMTGGEQYF. The CDR3 region has the DNA TGTGCCAGTAGCACAATGACAGGGGGCGAGCAGTACTTC. The whole variable domain, filled in from reference TRBV19 and TRBJ2-7, reads DGGITQSPKYLFRKEGQNVTLSCEQNLNHDAMYWYRQDPGQGLRLIYYSQIVNDFQKGDIAEGYSVSREKKESFPLTVTSAQKNPTAFYLCASSTMTGGEQYFGPGTRLTVT.

The chain carries TRBV5-1 and TRBJ2-7; D not resolved. Per germline, CDR1 SGHRS and CDR2 YFSETQ. CDR3 length equals 14 residues. V lost 1 base to trimming and J lost 6 bases, with 14 bases between them. This chain's CDR3 is CASSLMDQRSEQYF. CDR3 bases: TGCGCCAGCAGCTTGATGGACCAGCGATCCGAGCAGTACTTC.

The chain has TRBV11-3 and TRBJ2-1, with a weak D call TRBD2 (5 bases). Looked up from germline, CDR1 is SGHNT and CDR2 is YENEEA. The ends were cut back, 5 bases at V and 8 bases at J, with 13 bases in the middle. The CDR3 extends over 13 amino acids. The chain's CDR3 is CASSPDRSDEQFF. The DNA of the CDR3 is TGTGCCAGCAGCCCAGACCGTAGCGATGAGCAGTTCTTC.

This chain joins TRBV30 and TRBJ2-5, with 9 bases fitting TRBD2. The germline gives CDR1 GTSNPN, CDR2 SVGIG (reference sequence). This CDR3 is built from 13 residues. The V gene end was trimmed by 5 bases and the J gene end by 5 bases; junction bases not matched to a gene: 6. The chain's CDR3 is CAWAGLATETQYF. CDR3 nucleotides: TGTGCCTGGGCGGGACTAGCAACTGAGACCCAGTACTTC.

This chain joins TRBV5-1 and TRBJ2-3; 12 bases map to TRBD2. The germline gives CDR1 SGHRS, CDR2 YFSETQ. The CDR3 extends over 16 amino acids. Trimming removed 6 bases from V and 3 bases from J; junction bases left unmatched: 8. The CDR3 DNA reads as TGCGCCAGCAAACCTTCGACTAGCGGGAGAACAGATACGCAGTATTTT. Translated: CASKPSTSGRTDTQYF.

The chain uses TRBV5-1 and TRBJ2-3; TRBD2 matches at 7 bases. Germline CDR1 reads SGHRS; CDR2 reads YFSETQ. This CDR3 spans 18 amino acids. V shed 3 bases, J shed 3 bases, and the junction held 16 bases outside the gene matches. In DNA, the CDR3 is TGCGCCAGCAGCTCGCCGCCTGGAGGGAGGGCCGGTACAGATACGCAGTATTTT. Protein product: CASSSPPGGRAGTDTQYF. Combining the CDR3 with reference TRBV5-1 and TRBJ2-3 gives the whole variable domain KAGVTQTPRYLIKTRGQQVTLSCSPISGHRSVSWYQQTPGQGLQFLFEYFSETQRNKGNFPGRFSGRQFSNSRSEMNVSTLELGDSALYLCASSSPPGGRAGTDTQYFGPGTRLTVL.

The rearrangement joins TRBV29-1 to TRBJ1-3, with D perhaps TRBD1 (5 bases). This CDR3 is 14 amino acids long. Germline V gene sequence: CDR1 SQVTM, CDR2 ANQGSEA. V lost 5 bases and J lost 1, with 12 bases in between. The CDR3 reads CSVFGGKSGNTIYF. CDR3 bases: TGCAGCGTTTTTGGGGGAAAATCTGGAAACACCATATATTTT.

The chain uses TRBV28 and TRBJ2-1, with 10 bases lining up with TRBD2. CDR3 length: 15 residues. CDR1 is MDHEN and CDR2 is SYDVKM in the germline V gene. Trimming at V came to 7 bases and at J to 4 bases, leaving 7 bases not matched to a gene. The CDR3 spells CASTRSGGHYNEQFF. DNA of the CDR3: TGTGCCAGCACTCGTAGCGGGGGGCATTACAATGAGCAGTTCTTC.

The CDR3: CASSALGGVGHEQFF. CDR3 nucleotides: TGTGCCAGCAGTGCATTAGGGGGAGTGGGCCATGAGCAGTTCTTC. The genes are TRBV2 and TRBJ2-1; possible D gene TRBD1, 6 bases. V was cut by 4 bases and J by 8 bases, with 18 bases left in between. The germline CDR1 and CDR2 sequences are SNHLY and FYNNEI. The CDR3 length is 15 residues.

The chain uses TRBV18 and TRBJ1-1, with no clear D. V was shortened by 6 bases and J by 5 bases, with 13 bases between the two germline ends. The CDR3 runs to 13 residues. The germline gives CDR1 KGHSH, CDR2 LQKENI. The CDR3 nucleotides read TGTGCCAGCTCTCCGGTTGAAGGAACTGAAGCTTTCTTT. It yields the protein CASSPVEGTEAFF.

The rearrangement links TRBV6-5 to TRBJ1-5; unclear D gene. The germline V gene has CDR1 MNHEY and CDR2 SVGAGI. V lost 6 bases to trimming and J lost 0 bases, with 12 bases between them. The CDR3 sequence is 15 residues long. The CDR3 reads CASRQTGYSNQPQHF. The CDR3 DNA is TGTGCCAGCAGGCAAACGGGATATAGCAATCAGCCCCAGCATTTT.

The gene calls are TRBV7-2 and TRBJ2-7; the D is unclear. The CDR3 runs to 13 residues. The V gene's germline CDR1 is SGHTA and CDR2 FQGNSA. V shed 0 bases and J shed 10 bases, with 13 bases lying between them. CDR3 amino acids: CASSLALQVDQYF. CDR3 nucleotide sequence: TGTGCCAGCAGCTTAGCACTTCAGGTGGATCAGTACTTC.

The chain employs TRBV2 and TRBJ1-5; 8 bases fit TRBD1. This CDR3 spans 14 amino acids. The V and J ends lost 7 bases and 2 bases, in that order; junction bases with no gene match: 4. CDR1 SNHLY and CDR2 FYNNEI come from the germline V gene. The CDR3 reads CASTGGQGNQPQHF. In nucleotides, the CDR3 is TGTGCCAGCACTGGGGGACAGGGCAATCAGCCCCAGCATTTT. Full variable domain (rest looked up from reference TRBV2 and TRBJ1-5): EPEVTQTPSHQVTQMGQEVILRCVPISNHLYFYWYRQILGQKVEFLVSFYNNEISEKSEIFDDQFSVERPDGSNFTLKIRSTKLEDSAMYFCASTGGQGNQPQHFGDGTRLSIL.

The genes are TRBV4-1 and TRBJ1-2, with 11 bases lining up with TRBD1. Losses at the gene ends were 0 bases for V and 7 bases for J; bases not matched to a gene: 10. Germline CDR1 MGHRA, CDR2 YSYEKL. This CDR3 comprises 17 residues. The CDR3 DNA is TGCGCCAGCAGCCAAGAAAGCTCCGGGACAGGGGGTTTTGGCTACACCTTC. Its protein product is CASSQESSGTGGFGYTF.

V usage is TRBV27 and J usage is TRBJ2-1; D is undetermined. Germline CDR1 MNHEY, CDR2 SMNVEV (reference sequence). V was clipped by 1 base and J by 5 bases, with 0 bases between them. CDR3 size: 11 residues. The CDR3 DNA reads as TGTGCCAGCAGTTTATACAATGAGCAGTTCTTC. Translation: CASSLYNEQFF.

V is TRBV6-6 and J is TRBJ2-5; a possible D gene is TRBD2 (5 bases). Trimming pared 2 bases from V and 6 bases from J, leaving 16 bases between. The CDR3 loop spans 15 amino acids. Germline CDR1 MNHNY, CDR2 SVGAGI (reference sequence). The CDR3 nucleotides read TGTGCCAGCAGTTACAGCCTAGAGGGTAGCAAGACCCAGTACTTC. Residues: CASSYSLEGSKTQYF.

The V gene is TRBV19, the J gene TRBJ2-7; no firm D call. The germline CDR1 and CDR2 sequences are LNHDA and SQIVND (reference sequence). The V gene lost 3 bases and the J gene lost 3 bases, with 9 bases spanning the gap. The CDR3 is made up of 13 amino acids. The CDR3 nucleotides read TGTGCCAGTAGTATGAGGCAGAACTACGAGCAGTACTTC. As protein: CASSMRQNYEQYF.